These 21 T cell receptor beta chains originate from one sample sequenced in a study of cytomegalovirus exposure and HLA in healthy donors. Primers: 60 Vbeta forward and 13 Jbeta reverse. Assay used: immunoSEQ multiplex PCR; TCRdb lists only in-frame clones, some missing. The sample comprises 150,000 to 200,000 clones, 75% of which are singletons, and roughly 3% rests with the top ten. Input material: PBMCs. These receptors were collected from a woman aged 50 to 65 in good health and CMV-seropositive.

This clone came up a few times. The CDR3 reads CASSEGLTGALYEQYF. CDR3 sequence (DNA): TGTGCCAGCAGTGAAGGGTTAACAGGGGCTCTCTACGAGCAGTACTTC. V usage is TRBV6-1 and J usage is TRBJ2-5; 7 bases are shared with TRBD1. Judging by the DNA end, TRBJ2-7 fits better; the J call may be wrong. CDR1 is MNHNS and CDR2 is SASEGT in the germline V gene. This CDR3 is 16 amino acids long.

DNA for the CDR3: TGTGCTAGTGGTTTGATACCGCCCCTCGCGGGAGGCTACACCTTC. Residues: CASGLIPPLAGGYTF. This chain joins TRBV12-5 and TRBJ1-2; D is uncertain. V lost 2 bases and J lost 8, with 18 bases in between. CDR1 is LGHNT, CDR2 FRNRAP, per germline. This CDR3 comprises 15 residues.

J is TRBJ1-1 and V is TRBV19, with D uncertain. CDR3 size: 14 residues. Trimming cost V 9 bases and J 0 bases, with 14 bases left between them. The germline V gene has CDR1 LNHDA and CDR2 SQIVND (reference sequence). In DNA form, the CDR3 reads TGTGCCAGCCGCAACGCGAGAGTGAACACTGAAGCTTTCTTT. This sequence encodes CASRNARVNTEAFF.

This clone was counted only a few times. This chain links TRBV10-3 with TRBJ2-7; D perhaps matches TRBD1 (5 bases). V was clipped by 7 bases and J by 4 bases, with 14 bases between them. The CDR3 covers 13 residues. CDR1 is ENHRY and CDR2 is SYGVKD in the germline V gene. DNA of the CDR3: TGTGCCATCACGGAAGGTCAGGGATACGAGCAGTACTTC. Protein sequence: CAITEGQGYEQYF.

The chain recombines TRBV7-8 with TRBJ2-2; D may be TRBD2 (6 bases). The CDR3 runs to 15 residues. In germline, CDR1 is SGHVS, CDR2 FQNEAQ. V was pared by 5 bases and J by 4 bases, with 14 bases between. CDR3 sequence (DNA): TGTGCCAGCAGCCTGCGGGACTTTGGCACCGGGGAGCTGTTTTTT. Its translation is CASSLRDFGTGELFF.

V usage is TRBV19 and J usage is TRBJ1-2, with 8 positions matching TRBD1. The CDR3 sequence is 14 residues long. Per the germline V gene, CDR1 is LNHDA and CDR2 is SQIVND (reference sequence). The junction had 4 bases not matched to a gene; V was cut back by 5 bases and J by 2 bases. For the CDR3, the DNA is TGTGCCAGTAGTCAGGGGGCTGGAAACTATGGCTACACCTTC. The encoded protein is CASSQGAGNYGYTF.

This sequence joins TRBV6-5 and TRBJ1-1; D call uncertain. With 4 bases removed from V and 0 bases from J, the gap between germline ends came to 9 bases. Germline lookup yields CDR1 MNHEY and CDR2 SVGAGI. The CDR3 is made up of 14 amino acids. Written as DNA, the CDR3 is TGTGCCAGCAGTTTGGGCAAGATGAACACTGAAGCTTTCTTT. Protein sequence: CASSLGKMNTEAFF.

The V gene is TRBV5-1, the J gene TRBJ2-5, with 8 bases matching TRBD2. Germline CDR1 SGHRS, CDR2 YFSETQ. The CDR3 extends over 16 amino acids. The J segment lost 0 bases and the V segment lost 4 bases, leaving 8 bases of the junction unmatched. In DNA, the CDR3 is TGCGCCAGCAGCCCGGGCCATAGCGGGGACCAAGAGACCCAGTACTTC. Residues: CASSPGHSGDQETQYF.

The chain employs TRBV19 and TRBJ1-1; possibly TRBD1 for D (5 bases). CDR1 is LNHDA and CDR2 is SQIVND in the germline V gene (reference sequence). Trimming took off 2 bases at V and 3 bases at J, with 16 bases between the two ends. The CDR3 contains 16 residues. CDR3 in amino acids: CASSILPRKGDTEAFF. CDR3 nucleotide sequence: TGTGCCAGTAGTATATTACCGCGGAAAGGGGACACTGAAGCTTTCTTT.

This chain uses TRBV7-9 with TRBJ1-1, with D possibly TRBD1 on 5 matching bases. CDR1 SEHNR and CDR2 FQNEAQ come from the germline V gene (reference sequence). V gave up 5 bases and J gave up 8 bases, with 12 bases separating them. The CDR3 sequence is 12 residues long. The DNA for the CDR3 is TGTGCCAGCAGCCGAGCGACAGCAGAAGCTTTCTTT. Amino acid sequence: CASSRATAEAFF.

This chain links TRBV10-3 with TRBJ2-7; 10 bases match TRBD1. Germline CDR1 is ENHRY and CDR2 is SYGVKD. The J segment lost 2 bases and the V segment lost 3 bases, leaving 4 bases of the junction unmatched. This CDR3 region has 15 residues. DNA of the CDR3: TGTGCCATCAGTGATGAGGGACAGGGGACCTACGAGCAGTACTTC. Its protein is CAISDEGQGTYEQYF.

This clone was seen more than once but under ten times. The chain joins TRBV27 to TRBJ2-5; 11 bases fit TRBD2. With 6 bases clipped from V and 2 bases from J, the junction kept 5 bases outside the gene matches. The CDR3 runs to 15 residues. In germline, CDR1 is MNHEY, CDR2 SMNVEV (reference sequence). The DNA for the CDR3 is TGTGCCAGCAGCCCGGGACTAGCGGAACAAGAGACCCAGTACTTC. The encoded protein is CASSPGLAEQETQYF.

This clone was counted a few times. The V call is TRBV15, the J call TRBJ1-2, with D maybe TRBD1 (5 bases). V lost 0 bases to trimming and J lost 1 base, with 12 bases between them. This CDR3 spans 16 amino acids. Per germline, CDR1 LNHNV and CDR2 YYDKDF (reference sequence). For the CDR3, the DNA is TGTGCCACCAGCAGAGATGCGGGGCAGCTTAACTATGGCTACACCTTC. It codes for CATSRDAGQLNYGYTF.

The chain recombines TRBV7-3 with TRBJ2-1; TRBD1 aligns across 7 bases. Trimming at V came to 5 bases and at J to 10 bases, leaving 8 bases not matched to a gene. Germline assignment: CDR1 SGHTA and CDR2 FQGTGA. The CDR3 runs 13 residues. In DNA form, the CDR3 reads TGTGCCAGCAGCCCTGGACAGGCTAGGGAGCAGTTCTTC. Translated, it gives CASSPGQAREQFF.

The V call is TRBV11-2, the J call TRBJ1-1; 11 nucleotides line up with TRBD1. Germline CDR1 and CDR2: SGHAT and FQNNGV. This CDR3 region has 13 residues. Unmatched junction bases numbered 3, after V lost 1 base and J lost 11 bases. CDR3 sequence (DNA): TGTGCCAGCAGCTTAGTGGGACAGGGGGGGGCTTTCTTT. This sequence encodes CASSLVGQGGAFF.

This clone was counted a few times. This chain joins TRBV2 and TRBJ2-2; D is possibly TRBD2 (5 bases). Germline V lookup: CDR1 SNHLY, CDR2 FYNNEI. V was shortened by 6 bases and J by 1 base, with 9 bases between the two germline ends. The CDR3 extends over 14 amino acids. The CDR3 reads CASSLGGNTGELFF. For the CDR3, the DNA is TGTGCCAGCAGCTTAGGAGGGAACACCGGGGAGCTGTTTTTT.

J is TRBJ2-2 and V is TRBV7-3, with D possibly being TRBD1 (6 bases). The length of the CDR3 is 14 residues. V dropped 5 bases and J dropped 7 bases, with 14 bases sitting between them. CDR1 is SGHTA, CDR2 FQGTGA, per germline. CDR3 bases: TGTGCCAGCAGCGTCGACAGGAAAAACGGGGAGCTGTTTTTT. The encoded protein is CASSVDRKNGELFF.

There are many counts of this clone. The rearrangement uses TRBV11-2 and TRBJ2-7, with TRBD1 matching over 9 bases. V trimming: 4 bases; J trimming: 3 bases; junction bases outside the gene matches: 4. Germline-derived CDR1 and CDR2 are SGHAT and FQNNGV. CDR3 size: 14 residues. As DNA, the CDR3 is TGTGCCAGCAGCTCACTGGACAGGGGCTACGAGCAGTACTTC. Translation: CASSSLDRGYEQYF.

The chain has TRBV6-6 and TRBJ1-3; D is unresolved. Per the germline V gene, CDR1 is MNHNY and CDR2 is SVGAGI (reference sequence). V dropped 10 bases and J dropped 2 bases, with 6 bases sitting between them. The CDR3 is made up of 11 amino acids. Here the CDR3 DNA reads TGTGCCATCGGGGCTGGAAACACCATATATTTT. Translation: CAIGAGNTIYF.

Concerning this clone: A junction boundary mismatches the germline segment, possibly from a read error. The chain couples TRBV5-4 to TRBJ2-2; a weak D match, TRBD1 (6 bases). Germline lookup yields CDR1 SGHNT and CDR2 YYREEE (reference sequence). The CDR3 is made up of 15 amino acids. Here the CDR3 DNA reads TGTGCCAGCAGGTTGGATGGGGGCCCAAGGGGGGAGCTGTTTTTT. This gives the protein CASRLDGGPRGELFF.

This chain joins TRBV5-5 and TRBJ1-1, with 8 bases aligning to TRBD1. V shed 4 bases, J shed 10 bases, and the junction held 9 bases outside the gene matches. CDR1 and CDR2 from the germline V gene are SGHKS and YYEKEE (reference sequence). The CDR3 is 13 residues long. CDR3 amino acids: CASSTSTGVVAFF. The CDR3 DNA sequence: TGTGCCAGCAGCACCTCGACAGGGGTCGTAGCTTTCTTT.